This passage covers 30 T cell receptor beta chains from one sample sequenced in a study of blood T cell repertoires in COVID-19 (dated by TCRdb to 2018 to 2021). The library was generated by the immunoSEQ multiplex PCR assay. The clones in this table, taken by TCRdb from immuneACCESS, are in-frame only. Not every clone is retained; where verified, under half of the shortfall comes from an unresolved V gene, and the cause of the rest is unknown. The sample profile shows under 250,000 clones; under 90% of them were found once. In total, the top ten clones hold roughly 4.6% of the sample. The material sequenced was peripheral blood. These receptors were obtained from an older woman who had recovered from COVID-19.

The V gene is TRBV11-3, the J gene TRBJ1-2; 7 nucleotides line up with TRBD1. Germline CDR1 SGHNT, CDR2 YENEEA. This CDR3 region has 13 residues. Trimming at V came to 3 bases and at J to 7 bases, leaving 5 bases not matched to a gene. CDR3 loop: CASSFAAGGGYTF. The CDR3 bases are TGTGCCAGCAGCTTTGCTGCAGGGGGTGGCTACACCTTC.

This chain links TRBV12-3 or TRBV12-4 with TRBJ1-2; D is ambiguous. CDR3 length: 12 amino acids. The germline V and J ends were trimmed by 3 bases and 5 bases, with 7 bases remaining between them. CDR3 amino acids: CASSFETYGYTF. In DNA form, the CDR3 reads TGTGCCAGCAGTTTTGAAACTTATGGCTACACCTTC.

This rearrangement joins TRBV7-3 to TRBJ2-1; no clear D. Germline assignment: CDR1 SGHTA and CDR2 FQGTGA. The V end was cut by 5 bases, the J end by 10 bases, with 15 bases between. The CDR3 sequence is 13 residues long. As DNA, the CDR3 is TGTGCCAGCAGCGCCGACCCGACTGGGGAGCAGTTCTTC. This encodes CASSADPTGEQFF.

This clone was seen just once. The chain is built from TRBV29-1 and TRBJ2-5; D is perhaps TRBD1 (6 bases). V was cut by 4 bases and J by 1 base, with 10 bases left in between. The CDR3 spans 13 residues. The germline V gene encodes CDR1 SQVTM and CDR2 ANQGSEA. The CDR3 nucleotides read TGCAGCGTTGCGGACAGCACCCAAGAGACCCAGTACTTC. This translates into CSVADSTQETQYF. The full variable domain, in which reference TRBV29-1 and TRBJ2-5 provide the parts outside the CDR3, is SAVISQKPSRDICQRGTSLTIQCQVDSQVTMMFWYRQQPGQSLTLIATANQGSEATYESGFVIDKFPISRPNLTFSTLTVSNMSPEDSSIYLCSVADSTQETQYFGPGTRLLVL.

This clone has just a few counts. The J gene is TRBJ1-2, the V gene TRBV30; 8 bases fit TRBD1. Per the germline V gene, CDR1 is GTSNPN and CDR2 is SVGIG (reference sequence). V lost 1 base, J lost 4 bases, and 5 bases stayed unmatched. The CDR3 has 14 residues. The DNA of the CDR3 is TGTGCCTGGAGTGGCAGGGGGCCTAGCTATGGCTACACCTTC. Its translation is CAWSGRGPSYGYTF.

V and J are TRBV6-5 and TRBJ2-7; perhaps TRBD2 as D (6 bases). This CDR3 comprises 15 residues. Trimming removed 10 bases from V and 2 bases from J, with 21 bases in between. Germline V CDR1 and CDR2: MNHEY, SVGAGI. The CDR3 loop is CATLFRGGWPYEQYF. The CDR3 bases are TGTGCCACCCTCTTTCGGGGAGGATGGCCCTACGAGCAGTACTTC.

This clone was counted between two and nine times. The CDR3 DNA is TGTGCCAGCAGTTTGCGTAGGGGGAGTGAGCAGTTCTTC. This sequence encodes CASSLRRGSEQFF. V and J are TRBV12-3 or TRBV12-4 and TRBJ2-1; the D gene is possibly TRBD1 (6 bases). The V end lost 3 bases, the J end lost 9 bases, and 12 bases lay between the germline ends. CDR3 length equals 13 residues.

The chain carries TRBV27 and TRBJ2-3; TRBD2 agrees at 9 bases. Germline assignment: CDR1 MNHEY and CDR2 SMNVEV (reference sequence). The V gene end was trimmed by 1 base and the J gene end by 1 base; junction bases not matched to a gene: 9. The CDR3 runs 18 residues. CDR3 loop: CASSLFPFSGGGTDTQYF. The CDR3 DNA sequence: TGTGCCAGCAGTTTATTTCCGTTTAGCGGGGGCGGCACAGATACGCAGTATTTT.

The genes are TRBV5-1 and TRBJ1-4; D remains unclear. The CDR3 sequence is 12 residues long. Germline values: CDR1 SGHRS, CDR2 YFSETQ. V was shortened by 3 bases and J by 8 bases, with 8 bases between the two germline ends. CDR3 sequence reads: CASSSGNEKLFF. The CDR3 DNA follows: TGCGCCAGCAGCTCGGGAAACGAAAAACTGTTTTTT.

The chain has TRBV5-5 and TRBJ2-4; TRBD2 matches 13 bases. Per the germline V gene, CDR1 is SGHKS and CDR2 is YYEKEE (reference sequence). With V trimmed by 5 bases and J by 3 bases, 14 bases remained unmatched. This CDR3 has 19 amino acids. The CDR3 here is CASRPTTSGGPRSKNIQYF. The CDR3 DNA sequence: TGTGCCAGCAGACCCACGACTAGCGGGGGGCCTAGGAGCAAAAACATTCAGTACTTC.

V gene TRBV3-1 (or the pseudogene TRBV3-2) combines with J gene TRBJ1-3; 7 positions agree with TRBD1. With V trimmed by 5 bases and J by 1 base, 2 bases remained unmatched. This CDR3 is built from 14 residues. Germline CDR1 reads LGHDT; CDR2 reads YNNKEL (reference sequence). CDR3 residues: CASSDRASGNTIYF. The CDR3 coding sequence is TGTGCCAGCAGCGACAGGGCTTCTGGAAACACCATATATTTT.

The chain joins TRBV7-2 to TRBJ2-5; a possible D gene is TRBD2 (6 bases). Germline V gene sequence: CDR1 SGHTA, CDR2 FQGNSA. This CDR3 contains 15 residues. Trimming removed 4 bases from V and 4 bases from J, with 16 bases in between. The CDR3 DNA reads TGTGCCAGCAGCTCCGGGAGAAACCGGGGAGAGACCCAGTACTTC. Residues: CASSSGRNRGETQYF.

This clone showed up just a few times. The chain recombines TRBV5-1 with TRBJ2-5; TRBD1 might be the D (5 bases). V lost 4 bases and J lost 5, with 9 bases in between. In germline, CDR1 is SGHRS, CDR2 YFSETQ. This CDR3 has 12 amino acids. The CDR3 region is CASSQGGETQYF. Here the CDR3 DNA reads TGCGCCAGCAGCCAGGGTGGGGAGACCCAGTACTTC.

This clone was counted a single time. The chain carries TRBV6-5 and TRBJ1-4; maybe TRBD1 (5 bases). V was clipped by 6 bases and J by 6 bases, with 14 bases between them. CDR1 and CDR2 (germline): MNHEY, SVGAGI. The CDR3 loop spans 14 amino acids. CDR3 protein: CASSRGTGDEKLFF. DNA of the CDR3: TGTGCCAGCAGCCGCGGGACCGGAGATGAAAAACTGTTTTTT.

The V and J genes are TRBV7-3 and TRBJ2-1; a weak D match, TRBD2 (6 bases). Germline loops: CDR1 SGHTA, CDR2 FQGTGA. Trimming shortened V by 3 bases and J by 7 bases, and 13 bases separated the two germline ends. The length of the CDR3 is 14 residues. The chain's CDR3 is CASSLFGGGNEQFF. The DNA for the CDR3 is TGTGCCAGCAGCTTGTTCGGGGGTGGGAATGAGCAGTTCTTC.

This chain joins TRBV20-1 and TRBJ2-7; D unresolved. Germline V lookup: CDR1 DFQATT, CDR2 SNEGSKA (reference sequence). The CDR3 runs to 14 residues. The V gene lost 3 bases and the J gene lost 5 bases, with 17 bases spanning the gap. The CDR3 protein is CSASRPRRGHEQYF. The CDR3 region has the DNA TGCAGTGCTAGTCGTCCGCGTCGTGGGCACGAGCAGTACTTC.

J is TRBJ2-3 and V is TRBV9; TRBD2 matches 7 bases. V dropped 0 bases and J dropped 8; count of bases not matched to a gene: 9. The germline CDR1 and CDR2 sequences are SGDLS and YYNGEE. This CDR3 is 15 amino acids long. CDR3 protein: CASSVDPSGGITQYF. In DNA form, the CDR3 reads TGTGCCAGCAGCGTAGATCCCTCGGGAGGTATTACGCAGTATTTT.

V gene TRBV25-1 combines with J gene TRBJ1-3; D gene unclear. Germline loops: CDR1 MGHDK, CDR2 SYGVNS. There are 15 residues in the CDR3. V was clipped by 3 bases and J by 0 bases, with 9 bases between them. The CDR3 reads CASSDTGASGNTIYF. The CDR3 DNA sequence: TGTGCCAGCAGTGATACGGGAGCCTCTGGAAACACCATATATTTT.

This clone was seen a few times. The rearrangement uses TRBV7-9 and TRBJ1-1, with 8 nucleotides matching TRBD1. The length of the CDR3 is 12 residues. The germline V gene has CDR1 SEHNR and CDR2 FQNEAQ (reference sequence). The V gene end was trimmed by 5 bases and the J gene end by 11 bases; junction bases not matched to a gene: 7. DNA of the CDR3: TGTGCCAGCAGCCCTGACAGGGGTTGGGCTTTCTTT. This gives the protein CASSPDRGWAFF.

The chain combines TRBV5-1 with TRBJ2-7; 7 nucleotides match TRBD1. After removal of 5 bases from V and 3 bases from J, the junction contained 8 bases not matched to a gene. CDR3 length: 14 amino acids. Germline V gives CDR1 SGHRS, CDR2 YFSETQ. In DNA form, the CDR3 reads TGCGCCAGCAGTCCAGGGGGTCTACTCTACGAGCAGTACTTC. Translated, it gives CASSPGGLLYEQYF.

This chain links TRBV5-4 with TRBJ1-6; TRBD1 might be the D (5 bases). The length of the CDR3 is 17 residues. Germline CDR1 and CDR2: SGHNT and YYREEE (reference sequence). Trimming cost V 0 bases and J 1 base, with 11 bases left between them. CDR3 sequence: CASSLAPGGSYNSPLHF. Here the CDR3 DNA reads TGTGCCAGCAGCTTGGCCCCGGGGGGTTCCTATAATTCACCCCTCCACTTT.

The V call is TRBV2, the J call TRBJ2-7, with D unresolved. The germline V and J ends were trimmed by 6 bases and 4 bases, with 16 bases remaining between them. The CDR3 consists of 14 residues. Per the germline V gene, CDR1 is SNHLY and CDR2 is FYNNEI. Here the CDR3 DNA reads TGTGCCAGCAGATCGGTTTTCCTTACTTACGAGCAGTACTTC. Protein sequence: CASRSVFLTYEQYF.

CDR3 loop: CASSWTSGGQETQYF. CDR3 coding DNA: TGTGCCAGCAGCTGGACTAGCGGGGGCCAAGAGACCCAGTACTTC. The gene calls are TRBV7-2 and TRBJ2-5, with 13 positions matching TRBD2. This CDR3 comprises 15 residues. The J segment lost 1 base and the V segment lost 4 bases, leaving 0 bases of the junction unmatched. Germline V gene data show CDR1 as SGHTA and CDR2 as FQGNSA. The full variable domain, in which reference TRBV7-2 and TRBJ2-5 provide the parts outside the CDR3, is GAGVSQSPSNKVTEKGKDVELRCDPISGHTALYWYRQSLGQGLEFLIYFQGNSAPDKSGLPSDRFSAERTGGSVSTLTIQRTQQEDSAVYLCASSWTSGGQETQYFGPGTRLLVL.

The rearrangement links TRBV7-3 to TRBJ2-2; the D gene is possibly TRBD1 (5 bases). V was clipped by 2 bases and J by 5 bases, with 9 bases between them. Germline V CDR1 and CDR2: SGHTA, FQGTGA. The CDR3 is 14 amino acids. CDR3 sequence: CASSLQGRTGELFF. In DNA, the CDR3 is TGTGCCAGCAGCTTACAGGGCCGGACCGGGGAGCTGTTTTTT.

This chain connects TRBV6-5 to TRBJ2-5, with D unclear. The CDR3 loop spans 12 amino acids. Germline V CDR1 and CDR2: MNHEY, SVGAGI. V was clipped by 4 bases and J by 4 bases, with 7 bases between them. CDR3 amino acids: CASSLTRETQYF. The CDR3 nucleotides are TGTGCCAGCAGTTTGACACGAGAGACCCAGTACTTC.

The chain links TRBV4-2 to TRBJ1-6; D possibly corresponds to TRBD1 (5 bases). This CDR3 is built from 19 residues. Germline V gene lookup returns CDR1 LGHNA and CDR2 YNFKEQ. The V and J ends lost 0 bases and 2 bases respectively, with 17 bases between them. CDR3 nucleotide sequence: TGTGCCAGCAGCCAAGATCAGGGCGGGGCGGGTCCCTATAATTCACCCCTCCACTTT. Its protein product is CASSQDQGGAGPYNSPLHF.

The genes are TRBV7-2 and TRBJ1-1; D is uncertain. This CDR3 is 14 amino acids long. V lost 1 base, J lost 0 bases, and 6 bases lay in between. The germline V gene has CDR1 SGHTA and CDR2 FQGNSA. CDR3 sequence (DNA): TGTGCCAGCAGCTTAGAGCGGGTGAACACTGAAGCTTTCTTT. It codes for CASSLERVNTEAFF.

This clone was seen a few times. The V and J genes are TRBV25-1 and TRBJ1-4; possibly TRBD1 for D (6 bases). V lost 4 bases and J lost 8, with 14 bases in between. CDR1 is MGHDK and CDR2 is SYGVNS in the germline V gene. This CDR3 has 14 residues. CDR3 DNA sequence: TGTGCCAGCAGTGGGTCACAGGGAAGAGAAAAACTGTTTTTT. Translation gives CASSGSQGREKLFF.

The J gene is TRBJ2-7, the V gene TRBV10-1; 7 bases map to TRBD2. CDR3 size: 12 residues. Looked up from germline, CDR1 is WNHNN and CDR2 is SYGVQD (reference sequence). V trimming: 2 bases; J trimming: 6 bases; junction bases outside the gene matches: 1. The DNA for the CDR3 is TGCGCCAGCAGTGAGGGGGGGGGCGAGCAGTACTTC. Its translation: CASSEGGGEQYF.

V and J are TRBV4-3 and TRBJ1-2; the match to TRBD1 covers 8 bases. Germline-derived CDR1 and CDR2 are LGHNA and YSLEER. This CDR3 spans 18 amino acids. J gave up 0 bases and V 4 bases, and 13 bases lay outside the gene matches. CDR3 DNA sequence: TGCGCCAGCAGCCGGAACCATGGGGGACAGGCGACTAACTATGGCTACACCTTC. Translating it yields CASSRNHGGQATNYGYTF.